This TCR beta chain is from a study of CD4 and CD8 cells across lung adenocarcinoma regions. TCRdb used MiXCR to reprocess the PCR reads, holding one entry per CDR3 protein. The sample has roughly 20,000 distinct CDR3 sequences, about half seen once. The CDR3 length is 15 residues. Looked up from germline, CDR1 is DFQATT and CDR2 is SNEGSKA (reference sequence). J gave up 2 bases and V 5 bases, and 8 bases lay outside the gene matches. Ten or more counts support this clonotype. The patients had localized lung adenocarcinoma, a non-small cell subtype. The TCR originated in a male donor with lung adenocarcinoma. The CD4 and CD8 labels of this study may be unreliable. The sample consisted of CD4+ T cells from the margin of a lung tumor. The chain couples TRBV20-1 to TRBJ2-1, with TRBD1 identical over 8 bases. Here the CDR3 reads CSALSPGQAYNEQFF. CDR3 nucleotide sequence: TGCAGTGCTCTCTCCCCGGGACAGGCCTACAATGAGCAGTTCTTC.